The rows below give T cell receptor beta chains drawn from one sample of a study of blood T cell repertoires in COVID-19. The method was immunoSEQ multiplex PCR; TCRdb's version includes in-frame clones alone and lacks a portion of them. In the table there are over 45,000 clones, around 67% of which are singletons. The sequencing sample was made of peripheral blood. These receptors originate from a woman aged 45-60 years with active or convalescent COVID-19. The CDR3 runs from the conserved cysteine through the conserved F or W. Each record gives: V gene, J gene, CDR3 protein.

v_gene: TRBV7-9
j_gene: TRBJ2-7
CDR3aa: CASSFGSDPAGEQYF

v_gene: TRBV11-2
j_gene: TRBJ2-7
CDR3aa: CASSVGLVYEQYF

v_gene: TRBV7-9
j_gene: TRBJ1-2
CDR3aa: CASSSSNYGYTF

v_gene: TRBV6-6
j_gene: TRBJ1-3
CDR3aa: CASSPLGGGNTIYF

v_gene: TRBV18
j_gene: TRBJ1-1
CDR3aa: CASSTSGAPDTEAFF

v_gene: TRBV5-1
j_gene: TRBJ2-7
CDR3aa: CASSYTGGRANEQYF

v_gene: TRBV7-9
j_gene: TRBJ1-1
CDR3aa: CASSLTGGHTEAFF

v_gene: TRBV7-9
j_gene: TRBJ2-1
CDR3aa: CASSDETSSIGQFF

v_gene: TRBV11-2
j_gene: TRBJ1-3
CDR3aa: CASSWTGSNTIYF

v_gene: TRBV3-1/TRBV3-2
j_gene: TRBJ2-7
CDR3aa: CASSRGGGDPYEQYF

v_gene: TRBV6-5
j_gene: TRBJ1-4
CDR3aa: CASSKTAATNEKLFF

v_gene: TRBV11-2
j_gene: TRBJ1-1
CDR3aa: CASSFAGTEAFF

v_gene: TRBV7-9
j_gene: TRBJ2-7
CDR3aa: CAILGSGEQYF

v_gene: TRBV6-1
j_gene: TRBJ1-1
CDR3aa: CASSDAGIEAFF

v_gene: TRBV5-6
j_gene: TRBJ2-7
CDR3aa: CASSFLLSGTSESYEQYF

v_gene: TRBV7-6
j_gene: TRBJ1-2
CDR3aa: CASSLGGRGATYGYTF

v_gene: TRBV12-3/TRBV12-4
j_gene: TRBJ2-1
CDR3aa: CASSRGRYEQFF

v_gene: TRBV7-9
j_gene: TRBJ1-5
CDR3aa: CASSLSQGVEEPQHF

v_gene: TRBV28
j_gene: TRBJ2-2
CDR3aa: CASSLLRLRPPFTGELFF

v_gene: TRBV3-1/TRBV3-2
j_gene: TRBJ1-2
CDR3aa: CASSQGQGIYGYTF

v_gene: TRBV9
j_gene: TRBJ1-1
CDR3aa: CASSGRGGLNTEAFF

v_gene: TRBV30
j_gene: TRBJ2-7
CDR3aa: CAWSPGTPYEQYF

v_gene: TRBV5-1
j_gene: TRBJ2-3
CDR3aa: CASSPVAGGTDTQYF

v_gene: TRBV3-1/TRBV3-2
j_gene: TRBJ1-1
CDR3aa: CASSQGDRGRRNTEAFF

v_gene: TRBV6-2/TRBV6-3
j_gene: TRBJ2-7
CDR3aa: CASSDIFYEQYF

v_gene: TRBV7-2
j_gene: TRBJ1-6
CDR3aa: CASSLGGLNSPLHF

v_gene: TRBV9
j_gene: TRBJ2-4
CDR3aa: CASSVRTGGLGDIQYF

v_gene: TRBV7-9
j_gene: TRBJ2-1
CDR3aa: CASSSGGTRNPNEQFF

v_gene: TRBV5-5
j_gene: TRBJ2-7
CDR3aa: CASSLIGTEAYEQYF

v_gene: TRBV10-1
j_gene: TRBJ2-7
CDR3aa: CASSESWTRPEQYF

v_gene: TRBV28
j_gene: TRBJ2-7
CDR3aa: CATRGLNFVTSSYEQYF

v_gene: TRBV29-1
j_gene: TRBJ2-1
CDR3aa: CSVDYSQVKQFF

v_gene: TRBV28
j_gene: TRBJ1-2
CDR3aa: CASSGTETNYGYTF

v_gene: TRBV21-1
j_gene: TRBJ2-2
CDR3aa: CASSRDRGSGELFF

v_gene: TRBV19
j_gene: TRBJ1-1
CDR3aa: CASSTRGTLGAEAFF

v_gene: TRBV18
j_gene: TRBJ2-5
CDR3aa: CASSPTGGRVETQYF

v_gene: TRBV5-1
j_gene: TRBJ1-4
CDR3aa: CASSFQGPSEKLFF

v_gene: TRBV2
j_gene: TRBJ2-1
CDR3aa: CASKATSGRPGYNEQFF

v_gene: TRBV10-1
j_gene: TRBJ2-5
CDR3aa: CASSKGLAVQETQYF

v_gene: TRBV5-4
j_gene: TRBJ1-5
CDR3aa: CASSLQGSHQPQHF

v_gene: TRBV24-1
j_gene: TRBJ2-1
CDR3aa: CATSPLGDKVNEQFF

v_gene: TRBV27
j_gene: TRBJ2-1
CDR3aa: CASSAQGNEQFF

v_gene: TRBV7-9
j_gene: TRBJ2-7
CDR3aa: CASSPGLQFSYEQYF

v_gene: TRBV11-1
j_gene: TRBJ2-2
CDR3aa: CASSYSDTGELFF

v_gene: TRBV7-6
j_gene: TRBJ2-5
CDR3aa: CASSRLAGGPGETQYF

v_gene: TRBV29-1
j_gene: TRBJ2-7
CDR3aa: CSVEDRTGSWEQYF

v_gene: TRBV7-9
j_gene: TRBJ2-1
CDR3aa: CASSFGTGESLEQFF

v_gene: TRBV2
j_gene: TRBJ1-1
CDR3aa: CASSARTGGHTEAFF

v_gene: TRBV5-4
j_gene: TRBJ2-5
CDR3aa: CASSLGGRETQYF

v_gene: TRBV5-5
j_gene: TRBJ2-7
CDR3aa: CASSSRTSVYVSYEQYF

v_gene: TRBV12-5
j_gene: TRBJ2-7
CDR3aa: CASGSLYGSGAGEQYF

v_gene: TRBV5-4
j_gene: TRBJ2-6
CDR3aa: CASSQDSHSGANVLTF

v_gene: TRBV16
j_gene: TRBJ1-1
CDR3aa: CASSPPRNTEAFF

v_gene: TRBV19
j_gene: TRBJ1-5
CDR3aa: CASSIEQGINQPQHF

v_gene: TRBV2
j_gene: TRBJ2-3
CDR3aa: CASSEQGAGDTQYF

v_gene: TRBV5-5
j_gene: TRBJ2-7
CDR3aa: CASSAGQEFYEQYF

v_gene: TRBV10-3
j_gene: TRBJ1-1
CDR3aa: CAISEVTGLGTEAFF

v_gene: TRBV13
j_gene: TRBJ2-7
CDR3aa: CASSLGGQGDEQYF

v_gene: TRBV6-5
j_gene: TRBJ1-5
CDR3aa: CASRQDINQPQHF

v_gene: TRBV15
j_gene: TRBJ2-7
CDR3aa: CATSPSWDSVSYEQYF